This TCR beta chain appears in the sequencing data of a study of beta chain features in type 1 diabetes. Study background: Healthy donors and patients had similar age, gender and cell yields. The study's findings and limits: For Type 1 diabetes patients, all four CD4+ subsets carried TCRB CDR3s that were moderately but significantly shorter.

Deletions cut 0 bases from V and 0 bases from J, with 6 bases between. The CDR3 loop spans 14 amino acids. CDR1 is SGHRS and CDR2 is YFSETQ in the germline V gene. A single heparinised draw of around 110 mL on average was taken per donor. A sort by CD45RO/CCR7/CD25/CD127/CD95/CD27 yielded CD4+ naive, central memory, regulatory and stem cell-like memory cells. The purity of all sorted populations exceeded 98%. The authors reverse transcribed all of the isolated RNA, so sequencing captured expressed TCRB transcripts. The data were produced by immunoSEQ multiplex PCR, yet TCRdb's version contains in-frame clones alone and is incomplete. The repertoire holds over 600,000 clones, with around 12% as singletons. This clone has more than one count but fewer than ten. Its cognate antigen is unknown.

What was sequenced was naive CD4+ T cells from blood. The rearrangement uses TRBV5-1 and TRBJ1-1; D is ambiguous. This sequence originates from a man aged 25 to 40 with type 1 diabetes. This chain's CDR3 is CASSLDSMNTEAFF. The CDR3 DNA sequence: TGCGCCAGCAGCTTGGACAGCATGAACACTGAAGCTTTCTTT.